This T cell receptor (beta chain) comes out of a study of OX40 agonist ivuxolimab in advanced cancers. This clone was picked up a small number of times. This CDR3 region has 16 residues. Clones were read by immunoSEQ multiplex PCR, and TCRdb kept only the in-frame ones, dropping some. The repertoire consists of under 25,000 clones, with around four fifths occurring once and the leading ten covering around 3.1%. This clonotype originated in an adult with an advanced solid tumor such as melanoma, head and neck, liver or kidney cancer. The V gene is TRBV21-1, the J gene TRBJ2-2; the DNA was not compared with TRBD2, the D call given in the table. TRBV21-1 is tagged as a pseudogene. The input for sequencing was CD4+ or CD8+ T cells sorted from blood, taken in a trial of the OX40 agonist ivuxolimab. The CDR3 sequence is CASSKVGLARTGELFF. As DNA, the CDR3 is TGTGCCAGCAGCAAAGTGGGACTAGCACGCACCGGGGAGCTGTTTTTT.